The rows below give T cell receptor beta chains drawn from one sample of a study of T cells after yellow fever vaccination. TCRdb processed the 5' RACE reads anew with MiXCR; each CDR3 protein has one entry. The data hold under 55,000 distinct CDR3 sequences, with 6% to 8.5% observed a single time. The material sequenced was CD8+ T cells not binding an NS4B(214-222) dextramer, sorted from PBMCs, taken about 49 days after the first yellow fever vaccination. Receptors originate from a man aged 18 to 30 who received the YFV17D yellow fever vaccine. Each CDR3 is given with its conserved first and last residue. Fields, in order: CDR3 protein, CDR3 DNA, clone size, D gene, J gene, V gene. D genes are given only for firm matches. Size is omitted from some rows. Given values are once, few, many or a class for expanded clones.

cdr3_aa: CASSPEGPPYEQYF
cdr3_nt: TGTGCCAGCTCACCAGAGGGGCCCCCCTACGAGCAGTACTTC
clone_size: many
d_call: .
j_call: TRBJ2-7
v_call: TRBV18

cdr3_aa: CATTGETGELFF
cdr3_nt: TGTGCCACCACAGGGGAGACCGGGGAGCTGTTTTTT
clone_size: many
d_call: TRBD1
j_call: TRBJ2-2
v_call: TRBV10-3

cdr3_aa: CASSLVRRSGFSEQYF
cdr3_nt: TGTGCCAGCAGTTTAGTCAGGCGTAGCGGGTTCTCCGAGCAGTACTTC
clone_size: .
d_call: TRBD2
j_call: TRBJ2-7
v_call: TRBV12-3/TRBV12-4

cdr3_aa: CASSLIGTGELFF
cdr3_nt: TGTGCCAGCAGCTTAATAGGCACCGGGGAGCTGTTTTTT
clone_size: many
d_call: .
j_call: TRBJ2-2
v_call: TRBV7-3

cdr3_aa: CASTSTGGIIF
cdr3_nt: TGTGCCAGCACCTCGACAGGGGGCATTATATTC
clone_size: few
d_call: TRBD1
j_call: TRBJ2-1
v_call: TRBV7-9

cdr3_aa: CASSPSPTRLADNEQFF
cdr3_nt: TGTGCCAGCAGCCCCTCCCCCACGCGACTAGCGGACAATGAGCAGTTCTTC
clone_size: many
d_call: TRBD2
j_call: TRBJ2-1
v_call: TRBV6-2/TRBV6-3

cdr3_aa: CASSQQSYEAPYEQYF
cdr3_nt: TGTGCCAGCAGCCAACAGTCTTACGAAGCGCCCTACGAGCAGTACTTC
clone_size: few
d_call: .
j_call: TRBJ2-7
v_call: TRBV16

cdr3_aa: CASSPGAQETQYF
cdr3_nt: TGTGCCAGCAGCCCCGGGGCCCAAGAGACCCAGTACTTC
clone_size: many
d_call: .
j_call: TRBJ2-5
v_call: TRBV12-3/TRBV12-4

cdr3_aa: CASSPVPVNEQFF
cdr3_nt: TGTGCCAGCAGCCCCGTCCCCGTCAATGAGCAGTTCTTC
clone_size: many
d_call: .
j_call: TRBJ2-1
v_call: TRBV7-2

cdr3_aa: CASRLRLAGGPGTDTQYF
cdr3_nt: TGTGCCAGCAGACTTCGACTAGCGGGGGGGCCTGGCACAGATACGCAGTATTTT
clone_size: many
d_call: TRBD2
j_call: TRBJ2-3
v_call: TRBV12-3/TRBV12-4

cdr3_aa: CASSFTIRGGSYEQFF
cdr3_nt: TGTGCCAGCAGCTTTACGATACGGGGGGGCTCCTATGAGCAGTTCTTC
clone_size: few
d_call: TRBD2
j_call: TRBJ2-1
v_call: TRBV7-2

cdr3_aa: CASSPGLAGGTDTQYF
cdr3_nt: TGCGCCAGCAGCCCCGGACTAGCGGGGGGCACAGATACGCAGTATTTT
clone_size: .
d_call: TRBD2
j_call: TRBJ2-3
v_call: TRBV5-1

cdr3_aa: CASSFGGYEQYF
cdr3_nt: TGTGCCAGCAGCTTCGGAGGCTACGAGCAGTACTTC
clone_size: many
d_call: .
j_call: TRBJ2-7
v_call: TRBV5-5

cdr3_aa: CASSQDWGRLNTEAFF
cdr3_nt: TGCGCCAGCAGCCAAGATTGGGGCCGATTGAACACTGAAGCTTTCTTT
clone_size: many
d_call: .
j_call: TRBJ1-1
v_call: TRBV4-1

cdr3_aa: CASSQVGGPNTEAFF
cdr3_nt: TGCGCCAGCAGCCAAGTAGGGGGACCGAACACTGAAGCTTTCTTT
clone_size: many
d_call: .
j_call: TRBJ1-1
v_call: TRBV4-1

cdr3_aa: CASSPRPGTGDTDTQYF
cdr3_nt: TGTGCCAGCTCACCACGCCCCGGGACAGGGGACACAGATACGCAGTATTTT
clone_size: .
d_call: TRBD1
j_call: TRBJ2-3
v_call: TRBV18

cdr3_aa: CASSKEGYEQYF
cdr3_nt: TGTGCCAGCAGTAAGGAGGGCTACGAGCAGTACTTC
clone_size: many
d_call: .
j_call: TRBJ2-7
v_call: TRBV6-6

cdr3_aa: CASSQDRGTGELFF
cdr3_nt: TGCGCCAGCAGCCAAGATCGGGGCACCGGGGAGCTGTTTTTT
clone_size: few
d_call: .
j_call: TRBJ2-2
v_call: TRBV4-3

cdr3_aa: CASSFSVTNTEAFF
cdr3_nt: TGTGCCAGCAGCTTTTCAGTAACAAACACTGAAGCTTTCTTT
clone_size: few
d_call: .
j_call: TRBJ1-1
v_call: TRBV7-3

cdr3_aa: CSAETGVSKTGELFF
cdr3_nt: TGCAGTGCCGAAACAGGGGTGTCTAAGACCGGGGAGCTGTTTTTT
clone_size: many
d_call: TRBD1
j_call: TRBJ2-2
v_call: TRBV20-1

cdr3_aa: CAISGQGGGESTQYF
cdr3_nt: TGTGCCATCAGTGGTCAAGGGGGTGGGGAATCGACCCAGTACTTC
clone_size: many
d_call: .
j_call: TRBJ2-5
v_call: TRBV10-3

cdr3_aa: CASSFSGGSGEKLFF
cdr3_nt: TGTGCCAGCAGTTTCTCAGGGGGCTCCGGGGAAAAACTGTTTTTT
clone_size: many
d_call: TRBD1
j_call: TRBJ1-4
v_call: TRBV12-3/TRBV12-4

cdr3_aa: CASSLPGLASTSTDTQYF
cdr3_nt: TGTGCCAGCTCACTTCCTGGACTAGCGAGTACTAGCACAGATACGCAGTATTTT
clone_size: .
d_call: TRBD2
j_call: TRBJ2-3
v_call: TRBV18

cdr3_aa: CSAREGSRYGYTF
cdr3_nt: TGCAGTGCTCGGGAAGGGAGCCGCTATGGCTACACCTTC
clone_size: many
d_call: .
j_call: TRBJ1-2
v_call: TRBV20-1

cdr3_aa: CASSLGADTDTQYF
cdr3_nt: TGTGCCAGCAGCTTAGGGGCGGACACAGATACGCAGTATTTT
clone_size: many
d_call: .
j_call: TRBJ2-3
v_call: TRBV7-6

cdr3_aa: CASSVAGGQETQYF
cdr3_nt: TGTGCCAGCAGTGTTGCGGGGGGCCAAGAGACCCAGTACTTC
clone_size: .
d_call: TRBD2
j_call: TRBJ2-5
v_call: TRBV9

cdr3_aa: CASREQGANQPQHF
cdr3_nt: TGTGCCAGCAGGGAACAGGGGGCCAATCAGCCCCAGCATTTT
clone_size: .
d_call: TRBD1
j_call: TRBJ1-5
v_call: TRBV27

cdr3_aa: CASSPSFGGQGTYGYTF
cdr3_nt: TGTGCCAGCTCACCATCGTTCGGGGGACAGGGGACCTATGGCTACACCTTC
clone_size: .
d_call: TRBD1
j_call: TRBJ1-2
v_call: TRBV18

cdr3_aa: CASRGQGPYGYTF
cdr3_nt: TGCGCCAGCAGGGGACAGGGTCCCTATGGCTACACCTTC
clone_size: few
d_call: TRBD1
j_call: TRBJ1-2
v_call: TRBV4-1

cdr3_aa: CASSLSGALEQFF
cdr3_nt: TGTGCCAGCAGCTTATCGGGGGCCCTCGAGCAGTTCTTC
clone_size: few
d_call: .
j_call: TRBJ2-1
v_call: TRBV13

cdr3_aa: CASSLDEETQYF
cdr3_nt: TGTGCCAGCAGCTTAGACGAAGAGACCCAGTACTTC
clone_size: many
d_call: .
j_call: TRBJ2-5
v_call: TRBV7-9

cdr3_aa: CASSQISSYNSPLHF
cdr3_nt: TGTGCCAGCAGCCAGATTAGCTCCTATAATTCACCCCTCCACTTT
clone_size: few
d_call: .
j_call: TRBJ1-6
v_call: TRBV7-9

cdr3_aa: CASRNGANTGELFF
cdr3_nt: TGTGCCAGCAGGAACGGCGCGAACACCGGGGAGCTGTTTTTT
clone_size: few
d_call: .
j_call: TRBJ2-2
v_call: TRBV27

cdr3_aa: CASSPDLDTQYF
cdr3_nt: TGCGCCAGCAGCCCTGATCTGGATACGCAGTATTTT
clone_size: .
d_call: .
j_call: TRBJ2-3
v_call: TRBV4-1

cdr3_aa: CASSLTGLRSPLHF
cdr3_nt: TGTGCCAGCAGTTTAACAGGGTTGAGGTCACCCCTCCACTTT
clone_size: .
d_call: .
j_call: TRBJ1-6
v_call: TRBV27

cdr3_aa: CASSWRGQSEAFF
cdr3_nt: TGTGCCAGCAGCTGGAGGGGACAAAGTGAAGCTTTCTTT
clone_size: many
d_call: .
j_call: TRBJ1-1
v_call: TRBV5-5

cdr3_aa: CASSFTPGDGYTF
cdr3_nt: TGTGCCAGCAGTTTTACACCAGGCGATGGCTACACCTTC
clone_size: many
d_call: .
j_call: TRBJ1-2
v_call: TRBV12-3/TRBV12-4

cdr3_aa: CASSPEDSYEQYF
cdr3_nt: TGTGCCAGTAGTCCCGAGGACAGCTACGAGCAGTACTTC
clone_size: .
d_call: .
j_call: TRBJ2-7
v_call: TRBV19

cdr3_aa: CASSAWAQYTGELFF
cdr3_nt: TGTGCCAGCAGTGCTTGGGCCCAGTACACCGGGGAGCTGTTTTTT
clone_size: many
d_call: .
j_call: TRBJ2-2
v_call: TRBV6-1

cdr3_aa: CASSWTATGELFF
cdr3_nt: TGTGCCAGCAGCTGGACAGCCACCGGGGAGCTGTTTTTT
clone_size: few
d_call: .
j_call: TRBJ2-2
v_call: TRBV5-6

cdr3_aa: CASSLGTGGTDTQYF
cdr3_nt: TGCGCCAGCAGCTTGGGGACAGGGGGGACTGATACGCAGTATTTT
clone_size: few
d_call: TRBD1
j_call: TRBJ2-3
v_call: TRBV5-1

cdr3_aa: CASSNRDGGCNEQFF
cdr3_nt: TGTGCCAGCAGTAACCGGGACGGTGGATGTAATGAGCAGTTCTTC
clone_size: .
d_call: .
j_call: TRBJ2-1
v_call: TRBV28

cdr3_aa: CASSSQTGGVDEQYF
cdr3_nt: TGTGCCAGCAGCTCCCAGACAGGGGGCGTCGACGAGCAGTACTTC
clone_size: few
d_call: TRBD1
j_call: TRBJ2-7
v_call: TRBV5-5

cdr3_aa: CASSIPGTSGVDTQYF
cdr3_nt: TGTGCCAGCAGCATTCCCGGGACTAGCGGGGTAGATACGCAGTATTTT
clone_size: .
d_call: TRBD2
j_call: TRBJ2-3
v_call: TRBV7-9

cdr3_aa: CASSGGRDRDLNRNTIYF
cdr3_nt: TGTGCCAGCAGTGGAGGTCGGGACAGGGATTTAAACAGAAACACCATATATTTT
clone_size: .
d_call: TRBD1
j_call: TRBJ1-3
v_call: TRBV6-4

cdr3_aa: CASSQDRANSGNTIYF
cdr3_nt: TGCGCCAGCAGCCAAGATAGAGCGAACTCTGGAAACACCATATATTTT
clone_size: few
d_call: .
j_call: TRBJ1-3
v_call: TRBV4-3

cdr3_aa: CSVEESPMYRGDYGYTF
cdr3_nt: TGCAGCGTTGAAGAGAGCCCCATGTACAGGGGGGACTATGGCTACACCTTC
clone_size: many
d_call: TRBD1
j_call: TRBJ1-2
v_call: TRBV29-1

cdr3_aa: CASSQENTGELFF
cdr3_nt: TGCGCCAGCAGCCAAGAGAACACCGGGGAGCTGTTTTTT
clone_size: many
d_call: .
j_call: TRBJ2-2
v_call: TRBV4-1

cdr3_aa: CASSWSGGALFETQYF
cdr3_nt: TGTGCCAGCAGCTGGAGCGGGGGGGCTCTTTTTGAGACCCAGTACTTC
clone_size: few
d_call: TRBD2
j_call: TRBJ2-5
v_call: TRBV5-4

cdr3_aa: CASSVAGLPQETQYF
cdr3_nt: TGTGCCAGCAGCGTAGCCGGGTTACCTCAAGAGACCCAGTACTTC
clone_size: .
d_call: .
j_call: TRBJ2-5
v_call: TRBV9